This T cell receptor (beta chain) was observed in a study of blood T cell repertoires in COVID-19. Authors' analysis steps: It was from reference gene primer amplification that nucleated cell counts were estimated. TCRdb keeps only in-frame clones here, not all; method: immunoSEQ multiplex PCR. V, J and clone size were drawn from that table, and D and trimming were deduced from the DNA. The table has around 80,000 clones, roughly 78% seen once. The V gene end was trimmed by 7 bases and the J gene end by 9 bases; junction bases not matched to a gene: 16. Looked up from germline, CDR1 is SNHLY and CDR2 is FYNNEI. The CDR3 length is 15 residues.

J is TRBJ1-1 and V is TRBV2; the match to TRBD1 covers 8 bases. Source material: peripheral blood. The clonotype was recovered from a woman aged 70-85 years with acute or convalescent COVID-19. The CDR3 reads CASTNPDRVQTQAFF. Written as DNA, the CDR3 is TGTGCCAGCACAAACCCGGACAGGGTCCAAACTCAAGCTTTCTTT.